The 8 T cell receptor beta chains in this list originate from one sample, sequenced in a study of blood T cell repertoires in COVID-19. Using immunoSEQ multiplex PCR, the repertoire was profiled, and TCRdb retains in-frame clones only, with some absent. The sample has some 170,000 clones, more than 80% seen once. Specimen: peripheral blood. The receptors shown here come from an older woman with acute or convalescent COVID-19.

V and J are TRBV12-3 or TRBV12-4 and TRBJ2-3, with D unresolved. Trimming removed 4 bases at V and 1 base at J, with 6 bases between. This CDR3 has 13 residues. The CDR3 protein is CASSSRRTDTQYF. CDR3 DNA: TGTGCCAGCAGTTCCCGTCGCACAGATACGCAGTATTTT.

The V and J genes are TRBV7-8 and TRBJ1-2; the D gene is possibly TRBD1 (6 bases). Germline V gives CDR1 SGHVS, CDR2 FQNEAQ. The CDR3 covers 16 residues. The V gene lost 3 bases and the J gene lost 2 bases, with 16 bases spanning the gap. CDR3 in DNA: TGTGCCAGCAGCTTGGGCAGGGGTCCCTTCAACTATGGCTACACCTTC. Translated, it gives CASSLGRGPFNYGYTF.

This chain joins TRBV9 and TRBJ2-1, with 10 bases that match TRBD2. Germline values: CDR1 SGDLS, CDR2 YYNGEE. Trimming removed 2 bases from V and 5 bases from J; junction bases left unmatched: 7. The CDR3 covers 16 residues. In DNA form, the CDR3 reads TGTGCCAGCAGCGTGTCCGGGACTAGCGCCCACAATGAGCAGTTCTTC. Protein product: CASSVSGTSAHNEQFF.

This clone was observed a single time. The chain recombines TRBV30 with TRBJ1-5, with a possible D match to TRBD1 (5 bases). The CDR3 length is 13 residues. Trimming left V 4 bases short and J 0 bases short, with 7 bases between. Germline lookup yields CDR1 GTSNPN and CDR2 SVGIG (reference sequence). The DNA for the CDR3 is TGTGCCTGGACGACAGATAGCAATCAGCCCCAGCATTTT. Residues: CAWTTDSNQPQHF.

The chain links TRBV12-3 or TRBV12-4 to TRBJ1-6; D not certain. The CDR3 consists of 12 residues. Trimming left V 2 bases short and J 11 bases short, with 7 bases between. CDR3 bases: TGTGCCAGCAGTTTAAGGAGTGCACCCCTCCACTTT. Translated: CASSLRSAPLHF.

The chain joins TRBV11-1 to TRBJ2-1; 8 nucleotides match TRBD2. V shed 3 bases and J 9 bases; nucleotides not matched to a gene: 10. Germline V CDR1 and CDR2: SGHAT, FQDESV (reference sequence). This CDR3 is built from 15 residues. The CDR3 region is CASSLVASGWGEQFF. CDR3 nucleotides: TGTGCCAGCAGCTTGGTTGCTAGCGGGTGGGGTGAGCAGTTCTTC.

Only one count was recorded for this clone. The DNA for the CDR3 is TGTGCCAGCGGGACAGAACGAAACACTGAAGCTTTCTTT. Translation gives CASGTERNTEAFF. The rearrangement joins TRBV11-3 to TRBJ1-1; 7 positions agree with TRBD1. The trim removed 8 bases at V and 2 bases at J, leaving 5 bases unmatched. Germline CDR1 is SGHNT and CDR2 is YENEEA. The CDR3 has 13 amino acids.

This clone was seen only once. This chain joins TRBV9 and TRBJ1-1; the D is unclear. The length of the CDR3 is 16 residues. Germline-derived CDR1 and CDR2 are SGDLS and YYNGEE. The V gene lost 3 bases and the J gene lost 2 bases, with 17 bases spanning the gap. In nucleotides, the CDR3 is TGTGCCAGCAGCGGAGCCCACTCCAGGACTAACACTGAAGCTTTCTTT. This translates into CASSGAHSRTNTEAFF.